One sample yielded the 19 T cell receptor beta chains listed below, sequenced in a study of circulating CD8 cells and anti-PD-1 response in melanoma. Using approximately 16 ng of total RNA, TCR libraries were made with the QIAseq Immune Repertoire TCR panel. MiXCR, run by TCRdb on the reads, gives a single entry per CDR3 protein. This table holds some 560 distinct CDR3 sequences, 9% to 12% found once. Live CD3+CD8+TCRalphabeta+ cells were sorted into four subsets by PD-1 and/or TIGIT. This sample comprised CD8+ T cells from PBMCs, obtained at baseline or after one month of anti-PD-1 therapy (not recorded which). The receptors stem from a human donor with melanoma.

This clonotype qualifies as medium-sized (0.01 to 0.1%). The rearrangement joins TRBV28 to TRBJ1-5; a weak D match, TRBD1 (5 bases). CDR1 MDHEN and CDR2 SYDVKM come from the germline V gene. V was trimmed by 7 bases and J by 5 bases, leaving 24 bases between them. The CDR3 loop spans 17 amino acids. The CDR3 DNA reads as TGTGCCAGCACGGTACGAGGGGATACCTGGGGGGATCAGCCCCAGCATTTT. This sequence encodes CASTVRGDTWGDQPQHF.

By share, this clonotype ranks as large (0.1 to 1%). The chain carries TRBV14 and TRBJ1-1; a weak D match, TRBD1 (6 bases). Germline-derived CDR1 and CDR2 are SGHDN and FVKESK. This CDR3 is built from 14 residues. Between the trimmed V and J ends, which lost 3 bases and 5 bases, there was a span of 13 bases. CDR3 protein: CASSHVGGLTEAFF. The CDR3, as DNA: TGTGCCAGCAGCCATGTAGGGGGGCTTACTGAAGCTTTCTTT.

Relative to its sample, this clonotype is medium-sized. DNA for the CDR3: TGTGCCAGCAGCCAAGACCCCTTCGCGGGGTCCTACAATGAGCAGTTCTTC. Its protein is CASSQDPFAGSYNEQFF. V gene TRBV3-1 combines with J gene TRBJ2-1; D may be TRBD2 (6 bases). From germline, CDR1 is LGHDT and CDR2 YNNKEL (reference sequence). The CDR3 is 17 amino acids. Trimming pared 0 bases from V and 1 base from J, leaving 13 bases between.

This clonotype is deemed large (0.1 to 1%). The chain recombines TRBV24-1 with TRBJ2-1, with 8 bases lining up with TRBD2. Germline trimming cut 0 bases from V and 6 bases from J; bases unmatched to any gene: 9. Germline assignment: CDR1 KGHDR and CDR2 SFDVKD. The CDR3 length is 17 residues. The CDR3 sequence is CATSDLSVAGGLNEQFF. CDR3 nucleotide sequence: TGTGCCACCAGTGATTTGTCGGTGGCGGGGGGCCTCAATGAGCAGTTCTTC.

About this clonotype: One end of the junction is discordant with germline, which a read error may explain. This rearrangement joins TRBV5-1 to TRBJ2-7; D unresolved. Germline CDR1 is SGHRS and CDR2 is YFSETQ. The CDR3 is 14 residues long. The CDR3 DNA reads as TGCGCCAGCGGCTTGGGTCGAGAAACCTACGAGCAGTACTTC. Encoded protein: CASGLGRETYEQYF.

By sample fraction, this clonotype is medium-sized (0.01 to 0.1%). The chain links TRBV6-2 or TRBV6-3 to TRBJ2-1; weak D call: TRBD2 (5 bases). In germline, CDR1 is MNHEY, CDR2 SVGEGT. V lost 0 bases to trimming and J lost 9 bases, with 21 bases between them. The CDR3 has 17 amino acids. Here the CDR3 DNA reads TGTGCCAGCAGTTACTCTGTCTGGGGTCGAGGGTTTACTGAGCAGTTCTTC. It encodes CASSYSVWGRGFTEQFF.

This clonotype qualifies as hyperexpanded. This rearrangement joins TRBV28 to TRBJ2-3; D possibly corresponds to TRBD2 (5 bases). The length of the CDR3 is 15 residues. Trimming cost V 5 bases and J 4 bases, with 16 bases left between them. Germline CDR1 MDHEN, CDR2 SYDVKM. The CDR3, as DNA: TGTGCCAGCAGTCCTTCGGGGTTGAGGGCAGATACGCAGTATTTT. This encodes CASSPSGLRADTQYF.

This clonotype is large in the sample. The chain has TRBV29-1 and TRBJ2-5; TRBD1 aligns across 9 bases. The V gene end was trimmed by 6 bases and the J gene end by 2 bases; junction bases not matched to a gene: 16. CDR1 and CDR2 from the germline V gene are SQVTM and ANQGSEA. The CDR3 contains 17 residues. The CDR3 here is CSVPYIRQGVRQETQYF. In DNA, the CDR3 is TGCAGCGTACCCTACATTAGACAGGGGGTGCGTCAAGAGACCCAGTACTTC.

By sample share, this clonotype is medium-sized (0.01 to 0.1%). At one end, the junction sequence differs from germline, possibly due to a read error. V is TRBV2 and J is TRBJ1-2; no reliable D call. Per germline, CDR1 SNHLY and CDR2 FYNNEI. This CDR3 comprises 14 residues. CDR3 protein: CASSEGKESYGYTF. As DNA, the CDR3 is TGTGCCAGCAGCGAAGGCAAAGAGTCCTATGGCTACACCTTC.

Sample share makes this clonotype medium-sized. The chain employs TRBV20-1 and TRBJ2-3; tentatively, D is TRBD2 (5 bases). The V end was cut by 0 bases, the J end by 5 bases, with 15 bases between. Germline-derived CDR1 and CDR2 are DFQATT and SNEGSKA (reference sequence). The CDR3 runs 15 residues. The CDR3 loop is CSARELGDGIDTQYF. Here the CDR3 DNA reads TGCAGTGCTAGAGAGCTCGGGGATGGAATAGATACGCAGTATTTT.

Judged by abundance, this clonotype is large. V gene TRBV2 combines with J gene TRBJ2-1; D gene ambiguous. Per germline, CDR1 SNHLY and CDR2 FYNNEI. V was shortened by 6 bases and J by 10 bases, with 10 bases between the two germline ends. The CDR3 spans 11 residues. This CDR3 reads CASSSGWEQFF. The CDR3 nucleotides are TGTGCCAGCAGCTCCGGTTGGGAGCAGTTCTTC.

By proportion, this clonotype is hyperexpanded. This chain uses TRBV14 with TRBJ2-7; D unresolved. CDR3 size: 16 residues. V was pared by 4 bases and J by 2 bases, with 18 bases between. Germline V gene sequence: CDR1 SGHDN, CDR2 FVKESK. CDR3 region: CASSLLDKKIAYEQYF. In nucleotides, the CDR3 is TGTGCCAGCAGCCTGCTGGATAAGAAAATAGCCTACGAGCAGTACTTC.

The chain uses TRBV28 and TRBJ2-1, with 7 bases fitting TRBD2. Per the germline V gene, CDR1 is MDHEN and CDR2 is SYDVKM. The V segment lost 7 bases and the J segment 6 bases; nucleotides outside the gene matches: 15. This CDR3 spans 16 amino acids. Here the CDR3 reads CASIPTLAEPGNEQFF. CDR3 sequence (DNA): TGTGCCAGCATCCCTACGCTAGCGGAGCCTGGCAATGAGCAGTTCTTC.

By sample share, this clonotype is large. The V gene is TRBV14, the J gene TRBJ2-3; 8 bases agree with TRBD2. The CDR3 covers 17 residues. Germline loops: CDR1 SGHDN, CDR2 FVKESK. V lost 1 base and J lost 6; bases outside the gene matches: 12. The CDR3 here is CASSQGVGAAGADTQYF. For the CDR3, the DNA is TGTGCCAGCAGCCAAGGGGTCGGTGCAGCGGGAGCGGATACGCAGTATTTT.

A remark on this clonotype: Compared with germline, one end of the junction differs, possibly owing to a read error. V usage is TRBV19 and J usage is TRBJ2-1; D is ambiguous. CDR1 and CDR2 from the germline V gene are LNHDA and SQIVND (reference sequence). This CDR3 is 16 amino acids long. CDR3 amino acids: CASSIVGAFSYNELFF. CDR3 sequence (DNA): TGTGCCAGTAGTATAGTAGGCGCGTTCTCTTACAATGAGCTGTTCTTC. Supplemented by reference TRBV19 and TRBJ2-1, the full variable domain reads DGGITQSPKYLFRKEGQNVTLSCEQNLNHDAMYWYRQDPGQGLRLIYYSQIVNDFQKGDIAEGYSVSREKKESFPLTVTSAQKNPTAFYLCASSIVGAFSYNELFFGPGTRLTVL.

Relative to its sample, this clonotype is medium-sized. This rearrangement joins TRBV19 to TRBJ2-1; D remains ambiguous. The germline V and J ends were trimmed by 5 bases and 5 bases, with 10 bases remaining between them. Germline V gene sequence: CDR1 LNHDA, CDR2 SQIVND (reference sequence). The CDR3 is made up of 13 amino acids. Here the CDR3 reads CASSLDLHNEQFF. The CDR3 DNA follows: TGTGCCAGTAGTTTGGACCTTCACAATGAGCAGTTCTTC.

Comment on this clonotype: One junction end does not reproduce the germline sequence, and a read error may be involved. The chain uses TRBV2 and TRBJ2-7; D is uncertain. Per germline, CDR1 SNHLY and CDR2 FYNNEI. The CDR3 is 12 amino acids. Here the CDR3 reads CASSDSPDEQHF. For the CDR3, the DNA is TGTGCCAGCAGTGATTCCCCTGACGAGCAGCACTTC. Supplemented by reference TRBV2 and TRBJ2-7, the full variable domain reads EPEVTQTPSHQVTQMGQEVILRCVPISNHLYFYWYRQILGQKVEFLVSFYNNEISEKSEIFDDQFSVERPDGSNFTLKIRSTKLEDSAMYFCASSDSPDEQHFGPGTRLTVT.

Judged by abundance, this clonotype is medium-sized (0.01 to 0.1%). The DNA for the CDR3 is TGTGCCAGTAATGGCCCCCTCGATGGCTACACCTTC. This translates into CASNGPLDGYTF. The chain carries TRBV19 and TRBJ1-2, with D hard to call. V was cut by 7 bases and J by 6 bases, with 12 bases left in between. Germline V gene data show CDR1 as LNHDA and CDR2 as SQIVND (reference sequence). This CDR3 has 12 residues.

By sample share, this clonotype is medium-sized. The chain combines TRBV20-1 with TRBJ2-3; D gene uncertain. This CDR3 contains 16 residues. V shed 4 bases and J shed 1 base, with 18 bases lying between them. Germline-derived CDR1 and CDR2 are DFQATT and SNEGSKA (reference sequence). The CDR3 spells CSATPSGEVGTDTQYF. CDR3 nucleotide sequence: TGCAGTGCTACTCCAAGTGGAGAGGTGGGCACAGATACGCAGTATTTT.